The 10 T cell receptor beta chains in this list originate from one sample, sequenced in a study of blood T cell repertoires in COVID-19. Some clones are missing from TCRdb's copy, which holds only in-frame ones; the method was immunoSEQ multiplex PCR. The table records about 120,000 clones, around 76% of them present only once. The sequencing sample was made of peripheral blood. The receptors were gathered from a man in his sixties or seventies with acute or convalescent COVID-19.

The chain employs TRBV6-6 and TRBJ2-7, with D tentatively TRBD1 (6 bases). CDR1 is MNHNY and CDR2 is SVGAGI in the germline V gene (reference sequence). The CDR3 sequence is 15 residues long. Trimming pared 5 bases from V and 3 bases from J, leaving 17 bases between. CDR3 nucleotides: TGTGCCAGCAGTCACAGGGTCTACCCCGACTACGAGCAGTACTTC. This sequence encodes CASSHRVYPDYEQYF.

The V call is TRBV5-1, the J call TRBJ2-5; no reliable D call. V lost 1 base and J 4 bases, leaving 17 bases between the germline ends. CDR1 is SGHRS and CDR2 is YFSETQ in the germline V gene. The CDR3 sequence is 16 residues long. Here the CDR3 DNA reads TGCGCCAGCAGCTTGAAGCCAGGATACCTCGGAGAGACCCAGTACTTC. As protein: CASSLKPGYLGETQYF.

The gene calls are TRBV7-6 and TRBJ2-3, with TRBD1 identical over 9 bases. The V segment lost 10 bases and the J segment 7 bases; nucleotides outside the gene matches: 18. CDR1 is SGHVS and CDR2 is FNYEAQ in the germline V gene. The CDR3 sequence is 16 residues long. In DNA form, the CDR3 reads TGTGCCAAACATTTCCACCCGGGACAGGGTTGGTATACGCAGTATTTT. It specifies CAKHFHPGQGWYTQYF.

This sequence joins TRBV7-2 and TRBJ1-5; D unresolved. CDR1 is SGHTA, CDR2 FQGNSA, per germline. V dropped 5 bases and J dropped 7 bases, with 9 bases sitting between them. This CDR3 is built from 12 residues. The CDR3 DNA follows: TGTGCCAGCAGCCCAGCGGGGCAGCCCCAGCATTTT. Translated: CASSPAGQPQHF.

This chain uses TRBV3-1 (or the pseudogene TRBV3-2) with TRBJ2-3; 7 positions match TRBD1. The germline CDR1 and CDR2 sequences are LGHDT and YNNKEL (reference sequence). V trimming: 4 bases; J trimming: 4 bases; junction bases outside the gene matches: 2. The CDR3 is 13 amino acids. The CDR3 spells CASSLGQADTQYF. The DNA for the CDR3 is TGTGCCAGCAGCCTAGGACAGGCAGATACGCAGTATTTT.

V usage is TRBV5-1 and J usage is TRBJ2-7; D might be TRBD1 (6 bases). The CDR3 is 14 amino acids. The V and J ends lost 4 bases and 6 bases respectively, with 17 bases between them. Germline CDR1 is SGHRS and CDR2 is YFSETQ. CDR3 loop: CASSPGHRSAEQYF. CDR3 in DNA: TGCGCCAGCAGCCCGGGACATCGATCGGCCGAGCAGTACTTC.

The chain has TRBV5-4 and TRBJ2-7; 11 bases align to TRBD1. CDR3 size: 15 residues. Germline V CDR1 and CDR2: SGHNT, YYREEE (reference sequence). V shed 3 bases, J shed 6 bases, and the junction held 8 bases outside the gene matches. CDR3 amino acids: CASSSESGTGGEQYF. The CDR3 coding sequence is TGTGCCAGCAGCTCAGAATCCGGGACAGGGGGCGAGCAGTACTTC.

The chain recombines TRBV5-1 with TRBJ2-7; TRBD1 matches at 7 bases. This CDR3 is built from 15 residues. The V gene's germline CDR1 is SGHRS and CDR2 YFSETQ. The trim removed 2 bases at V and 3 bases at J, leaving 8 bases unmatched. The CDR3 nucleotides read TGCGCCAGCAGCTTAGGTCGGACAGGCTTCTACGAGCAGTACTTC. Translated, it gives CASSLGRTGFYEQYF.

The CDR3 nucleotides are TGTGCCAGCAGCTCCCGACAGGGGCTGGCGGAGACCCAGTACTTC. It yields the protein CASSSRQGLAETQYF. The chain joins TRBV11-3 to TRBJ2-5, with 8 positions matching TRBD1. V dropped 4 bases and J dropped 5; count of bases not matched to a gene: 9. The germline CDR1 and CDR2 sequences are SGHNT and YENEEA. This CDR3 has 15 residues.

The rearrangement uses TRBV7-9 and TRBJ1-2; D is uncertain. Germline CDR1 SEHNR, CDR2 FQNEAQ (reference sequence). This CDR3 region has 15 residues. The V end lost 1 base, the J end lost 4 bases, and 13 bases lay between the germline ends. The CDR3 region has the DNA TGTGCCAGCAGCTTAGGGAAACTGGGCCTCTATGGCTACACCTTC. Its translation: CASSLGKLGLYGYTF. The entire variable domain, with the rest obtained from reference TRBV7-9 and TRBJ1-2, is as follows: DTGVSQNPRHKITKRGQNVTFRCDPISEHNRLYWYRQTLGQGPEFLTYFQNEAQLEKSRLLSDRFSAERPKGSFSTLEIQRTEQGDSAMYLCASSLGKLGLYGYTFGSGTRLTVV.